This TCR beta chain was obtained from a study of cytomegalovirus exposure and HLA in healthy donors. Study results and caveats: A later analysis linked a missense variant in DCLRE1C to the trimming of TCR beta V and J genes.

PCR involved 60 Vbeta and 13 Jbeta primers. The protocol was immunoSEQ multiplex PCR, while the TCRdb copy is restricted to in-frame clones and leaves out a portion. The repertoire includes 140,000 to 150,000 clones, around 82% of them detected once, and about 2.2% sits in the top ten. In regard to this clone: Its antigen is unknown.

CDR1 is MDHEN and CDR2 is SYDVKM in the germline V gene. V was shortened by 1 base and J by 8 bases, with 6 bases between the two germline ends. The CDR3 is made up of 12 amino acids. This TCR derives from a woman younger than 30 in good health and CMV-seropositive. Material for sequencing was PBMCs. This rearrangement joins TRBV28 to TRBJ2-1, with D unresolved. This CDR3 reads CASSLLIYEQFF. The DNA for the CDR3 is TGTGCCAGCAGTTTATTAATCTATGAGCAGTTCTTC.